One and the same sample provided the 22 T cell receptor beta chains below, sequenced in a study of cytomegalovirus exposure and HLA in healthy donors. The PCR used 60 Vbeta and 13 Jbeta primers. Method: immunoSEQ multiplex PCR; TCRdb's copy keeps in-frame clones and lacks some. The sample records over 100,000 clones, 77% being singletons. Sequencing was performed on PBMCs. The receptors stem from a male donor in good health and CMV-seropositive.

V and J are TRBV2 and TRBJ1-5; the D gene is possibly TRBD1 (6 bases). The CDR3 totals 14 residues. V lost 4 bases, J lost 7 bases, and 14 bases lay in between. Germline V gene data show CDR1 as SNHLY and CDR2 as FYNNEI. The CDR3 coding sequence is TGTGCCAGCAGTGGGGCAGGGGTAAGGCAGCCCCAGCATTTT. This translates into CASSGAGVRQPQHF.

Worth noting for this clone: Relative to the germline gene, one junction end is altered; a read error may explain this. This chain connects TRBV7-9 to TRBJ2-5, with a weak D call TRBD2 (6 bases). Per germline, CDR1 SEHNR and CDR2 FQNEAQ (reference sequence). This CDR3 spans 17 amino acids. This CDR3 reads CSSSLVGGPPSQETQYF. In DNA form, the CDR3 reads TGTTCCAGCAGCTTAGTAGGAGGGCCACCCAGCCAAGAGACCCAGTACTTC.

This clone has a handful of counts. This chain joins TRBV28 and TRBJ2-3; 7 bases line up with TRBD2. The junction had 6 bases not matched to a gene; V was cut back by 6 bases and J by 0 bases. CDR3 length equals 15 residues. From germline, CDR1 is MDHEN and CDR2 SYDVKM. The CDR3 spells CASRGGGVSTDTQYF. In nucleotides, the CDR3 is TGTGCCAGCAGGGGGGGAGGGGTGAGCACAGATACGCAGTATTTT.

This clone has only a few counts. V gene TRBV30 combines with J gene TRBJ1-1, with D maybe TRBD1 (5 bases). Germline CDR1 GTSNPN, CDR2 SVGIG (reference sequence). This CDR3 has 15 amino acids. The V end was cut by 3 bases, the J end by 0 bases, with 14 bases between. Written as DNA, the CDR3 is TGTGCCTGGAGGTCAGCGCGGGGGTTGAACACTGAAGCTTTCTTT. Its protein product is CAWRSARGLNTEAFF.

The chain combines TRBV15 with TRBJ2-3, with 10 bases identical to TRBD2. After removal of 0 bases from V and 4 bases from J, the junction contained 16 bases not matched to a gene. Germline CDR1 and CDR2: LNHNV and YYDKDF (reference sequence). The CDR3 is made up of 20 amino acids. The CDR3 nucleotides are TGTGCCACCAGCAGAGATAAACCCGGCGCTAGCGGGAGAAGCCCAGATACGCAGTATTTT. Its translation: CATSRDKPGASGRSPDTQYF.

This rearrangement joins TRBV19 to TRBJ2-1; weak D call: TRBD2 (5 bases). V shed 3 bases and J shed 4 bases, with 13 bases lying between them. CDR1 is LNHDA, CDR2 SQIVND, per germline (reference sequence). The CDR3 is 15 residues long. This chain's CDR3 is CASSMTVARYNEQFF. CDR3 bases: TGTGCCAGTAGTATGACGGTAGCGAGATACAATGAGCAGTTCTTC.

For the CDR3, the DNA is TGCGCCAGCAGCGAGGCAGTTCAAGAGACCCAGTACTTC. Protein: CASSEAVQETQYF. The chain couples TRBV5-1 to TRBJ2-5; unclear D gene. V lost 4 bases, J lost 2 bases, and 9 bases lay in between. CDR3 length: 13 amino acids. Germline CDR1 and CDR2: SGHRS and YFSETQ.

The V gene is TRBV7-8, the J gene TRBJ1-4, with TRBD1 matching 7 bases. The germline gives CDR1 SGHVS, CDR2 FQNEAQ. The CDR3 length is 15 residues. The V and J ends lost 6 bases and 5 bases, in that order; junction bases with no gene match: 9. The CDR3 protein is CASSYGGTVNEKLFF. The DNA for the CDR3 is TGTGCCAGCAGTTATGGCGGGACAGTAAATGAAAAACTGTTTTTT.

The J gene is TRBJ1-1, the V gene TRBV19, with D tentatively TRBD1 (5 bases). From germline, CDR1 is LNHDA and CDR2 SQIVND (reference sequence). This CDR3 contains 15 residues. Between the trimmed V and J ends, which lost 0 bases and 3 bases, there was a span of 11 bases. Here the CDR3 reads CASSIDLWGDTEAFF. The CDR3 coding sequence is TGTGCCAGTAGTATAGATCTATGGGGGGACACTGAAGCTTTCTTT.

DNA for the CDR3: TGTGCCAGCTCCGCGGGGGGCTACTACGAGCAGTACTTC. Translating gives CASSAGGYYEQYF. V is TRBV18 and J is TRBJ2-7; 8 nucleotides agree with TRBD2. The ends lost 6 bases at V and 3 bases at J; junction bases unmatched: 4. Germline V gives CDR1 KGHSH, CDR2 LQKENI. This CDR3 is built from 13 residues.

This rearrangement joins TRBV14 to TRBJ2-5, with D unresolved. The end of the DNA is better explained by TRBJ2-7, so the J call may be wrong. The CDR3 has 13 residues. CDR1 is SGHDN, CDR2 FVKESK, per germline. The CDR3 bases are TGTGCCAGCAGCCAAGATCGCAGGTACGAGCAGTACTTC. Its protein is CASSQDRRYEQYF.

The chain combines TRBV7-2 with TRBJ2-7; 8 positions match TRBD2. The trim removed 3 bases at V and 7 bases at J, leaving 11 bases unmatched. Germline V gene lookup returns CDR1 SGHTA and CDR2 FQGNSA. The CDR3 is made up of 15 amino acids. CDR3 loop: CASSLWTLAGNEQYF. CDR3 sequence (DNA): TGTGCCAGCAGCTTGTGGACTTTAGCGGGAAATGAGCAGTACTTC.

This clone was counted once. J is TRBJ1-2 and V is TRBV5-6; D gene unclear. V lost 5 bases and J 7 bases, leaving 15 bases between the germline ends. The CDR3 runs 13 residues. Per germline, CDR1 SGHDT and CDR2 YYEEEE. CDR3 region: CASSFPTPGGYTF. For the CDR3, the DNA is TGTGCCAGCAGTTTCCCTACTCCGGGTGGCTACACCTTC.

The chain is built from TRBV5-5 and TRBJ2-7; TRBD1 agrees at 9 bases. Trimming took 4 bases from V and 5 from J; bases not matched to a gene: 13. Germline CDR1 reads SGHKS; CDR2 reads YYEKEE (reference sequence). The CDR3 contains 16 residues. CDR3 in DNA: TGTGCCAGCAGCAGATTAACAGGGGGCGAGATGGACGAGCAGTACTTC. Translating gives CASSRLTGGEMDEQYF.

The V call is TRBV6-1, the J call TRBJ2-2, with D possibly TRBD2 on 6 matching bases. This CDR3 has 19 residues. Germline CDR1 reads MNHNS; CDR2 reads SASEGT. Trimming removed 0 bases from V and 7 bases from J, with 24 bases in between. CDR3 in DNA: TGTGCCAGCAGTGAAGCGATCAGGCTAGCGTCAGCTTTTGACGGGGAGCTGTTTTTT. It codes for CASSEAIRLASAFDGELFF.

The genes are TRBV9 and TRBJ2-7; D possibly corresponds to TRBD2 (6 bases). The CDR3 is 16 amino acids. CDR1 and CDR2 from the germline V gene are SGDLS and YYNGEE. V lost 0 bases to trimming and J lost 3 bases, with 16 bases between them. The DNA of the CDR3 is TGTGCCAGCAGCGTAGCGGGTCGCGGGATCGTCTACGAGCAGTACTTC. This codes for CASSVAGRGIVYEQYF.

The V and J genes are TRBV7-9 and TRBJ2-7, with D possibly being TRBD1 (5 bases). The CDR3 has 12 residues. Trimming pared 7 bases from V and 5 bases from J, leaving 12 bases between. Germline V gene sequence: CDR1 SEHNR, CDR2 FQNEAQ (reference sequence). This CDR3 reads CASTQGVHEQYF. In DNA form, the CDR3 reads TGTGCCAGCACGCAGGGCGTCCACGAGCAGTACTTC.

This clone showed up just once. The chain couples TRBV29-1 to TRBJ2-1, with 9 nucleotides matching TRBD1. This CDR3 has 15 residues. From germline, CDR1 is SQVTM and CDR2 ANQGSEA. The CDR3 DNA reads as TGCAGAATAGAAGTGGGGACAGGGAATTCCAATGAGCAGTTCTTC. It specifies CRIEVGTGNSNEQFF.

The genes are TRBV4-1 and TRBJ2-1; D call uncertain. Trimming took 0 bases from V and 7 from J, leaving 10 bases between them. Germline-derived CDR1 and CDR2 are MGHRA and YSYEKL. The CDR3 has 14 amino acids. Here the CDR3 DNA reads TGCGCCAGCAGCCAAGATCCCGGTCCTAATGAGCAGTTCTTC. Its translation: CASSQDPGPNEQFF.

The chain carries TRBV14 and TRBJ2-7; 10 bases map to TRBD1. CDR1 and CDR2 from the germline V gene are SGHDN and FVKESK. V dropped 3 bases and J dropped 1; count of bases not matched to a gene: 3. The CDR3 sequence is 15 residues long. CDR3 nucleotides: TGTGCCAGCAGCCAGAAGGGACAGGGGTCCTACGAGCAGTACTTC. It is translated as CASSQKGQGSYEQYF. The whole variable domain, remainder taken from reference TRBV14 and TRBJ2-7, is EAGVTQFPSHSVIEKGQTVTLRCDPISGHDNLYWYRRVMGKEIKFLLHFVKESKQDESGMPNNRFLAERTGGTYSTLKVQPAELEDSGVYFCASSQKGQGSYEQYFGPGTRLTVT.

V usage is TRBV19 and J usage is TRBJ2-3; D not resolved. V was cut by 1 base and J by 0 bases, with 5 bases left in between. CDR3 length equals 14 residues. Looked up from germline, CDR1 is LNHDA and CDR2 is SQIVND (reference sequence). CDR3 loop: CASSIVSSTDTQYF. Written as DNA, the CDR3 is TGTGCCAGTAGTATAGTGTCTAGCACAGATACGCAGTATTTT.

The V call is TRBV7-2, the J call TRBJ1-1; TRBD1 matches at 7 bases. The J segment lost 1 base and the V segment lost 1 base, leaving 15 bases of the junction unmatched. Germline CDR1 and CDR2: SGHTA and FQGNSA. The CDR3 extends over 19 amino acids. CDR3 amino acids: CASSLVTPGWGTENTEAFF. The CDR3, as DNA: TGTGCCAGCAGCTTAGTTACCCCTGGGTGGGGGACAGAGAACACTGAAGCTTTCTTT.